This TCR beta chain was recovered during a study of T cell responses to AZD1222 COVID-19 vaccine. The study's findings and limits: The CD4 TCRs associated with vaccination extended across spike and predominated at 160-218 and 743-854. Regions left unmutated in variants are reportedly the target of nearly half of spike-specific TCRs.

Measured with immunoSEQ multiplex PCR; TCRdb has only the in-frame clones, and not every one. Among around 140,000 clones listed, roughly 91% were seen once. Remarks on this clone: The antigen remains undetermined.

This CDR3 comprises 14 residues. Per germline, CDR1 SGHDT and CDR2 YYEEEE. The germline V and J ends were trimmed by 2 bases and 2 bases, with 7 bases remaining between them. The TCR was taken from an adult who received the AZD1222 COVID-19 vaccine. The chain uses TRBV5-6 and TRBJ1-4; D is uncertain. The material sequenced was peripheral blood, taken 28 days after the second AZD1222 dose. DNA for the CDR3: TGTGCCAGCAGCTTCCCGGTGACTAATGAAAAACTGTTTTTT. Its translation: CASSFPVTNEKLFF.